Presented here are 19 T cell receptor beta chains from one specimen sequenced in a study of blood T cells in healthy people across ages. The second PCR ran roughly 7 to 11 cycles with a sample-barcoded 5' primer and J-beta primers. TCRdb re-analysed the 5' RACE reads in MiXCR, keeping a single row per CDR3 protein. Among around 940,000 distinct CDR3 sequences listed, roughly 50% were seen once. Sequencing was carried out using blood. These receptors came from a woman in her fifties or sixties in good health.

This clonotype turned up a few times. The chain carries TRBV7-9 and TRBJ2-3; no definite D call. The CDR3 length is 15 residues. V was shortened by 5 bases and J by 0 bases, with 12 bases between the two germline ends. Germline-derived CDR1 and CDR2 are SEHNR and FQNEAQ (reference sequence). Here the CDR3 reads CASSGKAASTDTQYF. As DNA, the CDR3 is TGTGCCAGCAGCGGAAAGGCAGCTAGCACAGATACGCAGTATTTT.

This clonotype was seen only a few times. The gene calls are TRBV6-6 and TRBJ2-7, with 9 nucleotides matching TRBD2. Looked up from germline, CDR1 is MNHNY and CDR2 is SVGAGI (reference sequence). This CDR3 is 16 amino acids long. After removal of 0 bases from V and 1 base from J, the junction contained 4 bases not matched to a gene. The CDR3 DNA follows: TGTGCCAGCAGTTACTCCCAGCGGGAGGCGTCCTACGAGCAGTACTTC. It is translated as CASSYSQREASYEQYF.

The table lists this clonotype with a few counts. The rearrangement joins TRBV12-3 or TRBV12-4 to TRBJ2-4, with D perhaps matching TRBD2 (6 bases). The CDR3 loop spans 15 amino acids. The ends were cut back, 4 bases at V and 3 bases at J, with 13 bases in the middle. The CDR3 here is CASSSGGPSKNIQYF. The CDR3 DNA reads as TGTGCCAGCAGTTCCGGAGGGCCGAGCAAAAACATTCAGTACTTC.

Notes on this clonotype: At one of its ends the junction is not consistent with the germline gene, which may arise from a read error. The chain links TRBV29-1 to TRBJ1-5; D uncertain. Germline assignment: CDR1 SQVTM and CDR2 ANQGSEA. The CDR3 has 15 residues. CDR3 sequence reads: CNVEDGRAINQPQHF. The CDR3 DNA is TGCAACGTTGAAGATGGGAGGGCGATCAATCAGCCCCAGCATTTT.

About this clonotype: One end of the junction varies from germline; a read error may be responsible. This chain links TRBV20-1 with TRBJ2-3, with D tentatively TRBD2 (5 bases). The germline V gene has CDR1 DFQATT and CDR2 SNEGSKA (reference sequence). CDR3 length: 18 residues. CDR3 protein: CSARDFPVFGVSIDTQYF. DNA of the CDR3: TGCAGTGCTAGAGATTTTCCAGTGTTCGGGGTTAGCATAGATACGCAGTATTTT.

This chain joins TRBV6-2 or TRBV6-3 and TRBJ2-7; D is unresolved. The germline V gene encodes CDR1 MNHEY and CDR2 SVGEGT. The CDR3 runs 16 residues. Trimming took off 2 bases at V and 3 bases at J, with 17 bases between the two ends. Here the CDR3 reads CASSYVASVQYYEQYF. The CDR3 nucleotides read TGTGCCAGCAGTTACGTGGCCTCCGTTCAGTACTACGAGCAGTACTTC.

The chain is built from TRBV21-1 and TRBJ2-6; the table's D gene call, TRBD1, was not cross checked with the DNA. TRBV21-1 is assigned pseudogene status. The CDR3 is made up of 18 amino acids. The CDR3 loop reads CASSKARDRDTGANVLTF. In DNA form, the CDR3 reads TGTGCCAGCAGCAAAGCCCGGGACAGGGATACTGGGGCCAACGTCCTGACTTTC.

The chain employs TRBV20-1 and TRBJ1-2, with D uncertain. The CDR3 is made up of 11 amino acids. CDR1 is DFQATT, CDR2 SNEGSKA, per germline (reference sequence). V lost 6 bases and J 8 bases, leaving 13 bases between the germline ends. The DNA of the CDR3 is TGCAGTGCCGCGGGGTTAATAGGCTACACCTTC. This encodes CSAAGLIGYTF.

This clonotype was observed a few times. The rearrangement uses TRBV20-1 and TRBJ2-1, with 14 bases identical to TRBD2. This CDR3 spans 14 amino acids. With 8 bases clipped from V and 9 bases from J, the junction kept 9 bases outside the gene matches. Germline CDR1 is DFQATT and CDR2 is SNEGSKA (reference sequence). CDR3 DNA: TGCAGTCGACAGACTAGCGGGAGGGCCGCTGAGCAGTTCTTC. Translation gives CSRQTSGRAAEQFF.

This clonotype was counted once. This rearrangement joins TRBV2 to TRBJ2-7; 8 nucleotides align to TRBD2. The DNA end is a closer match to TRBJ2-5, so the J assignment may be wrong. The CDR3 runs 12 residues. Germline V gives CDR1 SNHLY, CDR2 FYNNEI. CDR3 sequence (DNA): TGTGCCAGCAGGAGCGGGAGTAAGACCCAGTACTTC. Encoded protein: CASRSGSKTQYF.

V and J are TRBV29-1 and TRBJ2-2; TRBD1 is a possible D gene (6 bases). The V end lost 6 bases, the J end lost 4 bases, and 15 bases lay between the germline ends. Germline values: CDR1 SQVTM, CDR2 ANQGSEA. The CDR3 sequence is 14 residues long. CDR3 nucleotides: TGCAGCGTCAGCCGGGACACCTTCACCGGGGAGCTGTTTTTT. It is translated as CSVSRDTFTGELFF.

The chain is built from TRBV29-1 and TRBJ2-1; D gene uncertain. The germline CDR1 and CDR2 sequences are SQVTM and ANQGSEA. This CDR3 region has 12 residues. V shed 2 bases and J shed 4 bases, with 6 bases lying between them. CDR3 sequence: CSVERQYNEQFF. In DNA, the CDR3 is TGCAGCGTTGAACGGCAGTACAATGAGCAGTTCTTC.

The chain uses TRBV7-9 and TRBJ2-3; 9 bases align to TRBD2. The CDR3 extends over 16 amino acids. The junction had 8 bases not matched to a gene; V was cut back by 1 base and J by 6 bases. Germline-derived CDR1 and CDR2 are SEHNR and FQNEAQ (reference sequence). CDR3 residues: CASSLGVVAGADTQYF. DNA for the CDR3: TGTGCCAGCAGCTTAGGTGTGGTAGCGGGAGCGGATACGCAGTATTTT. Using reference TRBV7-9 and TRBJ2-3 for the parts outside the CDR3, the full variable domain is DTGVSQNPRHKITKRGQNVTFRCDPISEHNRLYWYRQTLGQGPEFLTYFQNEAQLEKSRLLSDRFSAERPKGSFSTLEIQRTEQGDSAMYLCASSLGVVAGADTQYFGPGTRLTVL.

The chain has TRBV20-1 and TRBJ2-7; D uncertain. This CDR3 contains 16 residues. Per the germline V gene, CDR1 is DFQATT and CDR2 is SNEGSKA (reference sequence). V was shortened by 6 bases and J by 0 bases, with 21 bases between the two germline ends. The CDR3 loop reads CSAPNKFKEASYEQYF. CDR3 bases: TGCAGTGCCCCCAACAAATTTAAAGAGGCCTCCTACGAGCAGTACTTC.

This chain joins TRBV21-1 and TRBJ1-2; the table names TRBD1, a call not compared with the DNA. TRBV21-1 represents a pseudogene. CDR3 size: 16 residues. The CDR3 sequence: CASSARQTGVDYGYTF. CDR3 bases: TGTGCCAGCAGCGCGCGTCAGACAGGGGTGGACTATGGCTACACCTTC.

There are a few counts of this clonotype. The CDR3 loop is CASSRGWEQFF. The DNA for the CDR3 is TGTGCCAGCAGTCGGGGGTGGGAGCAGTTCTTC. This chain uses TRBV12-3 or TRBV12-4 with TRBJ2-1; possible D gene TRBD2, 6 bases. Between the trimmed V and J ends, which lost 5 bases and 10 bases, there was a span of 9 bases. The CDR3 is made up of 11 amino acids.

This clonotype was counted a few times. J is TRBJ2-1 and V is TRBV29-1; D may be TRBD1 or TRBD2 (5 bases each). This CDR3 comprises 10 residues. The V gene lost 4 bases and the J gene lost 8 bases, with 6 bases spanning the gap. Germline assignment: CDR1 SQVTM and CDR2 ANQGSEA. CDR3 in DNA: TGCAGCGTTGGGGGGTATGAGCAGTTCTTC. It translates to CSVGGYEQFF.

The gene calls are TRBV13 and TRBJ1-1; D call uncertain. In germline, CDR1 is PRHDT, CDR2 FYEKMQ (reference sequence). Trimming stripped 7 bases from V and 4 bases from J, with 10 bases between. The CDR3 sequence is 12 residues long. The CDR3 loop is CASIFTITEAFF. The CDR3 DNA reads as TGTGCCAGCATCTTTACAATCACTGAAGCTTTCTTT.

This sequence joins TRBV20-1 and TRBJ2-7; 12 bases line up with TRBD2. With V trimmed by 6 bases and J by 7 bases, 13 bases remained unmatched. This CDR3 is 15 amino acids long. CDR1 is DFQATT and CDR2 is SNEGSKA in the germline V gene (reference sequence). CDR3 protein: CSANQRTSGTREQYF. The DNA of the CDR3 is TGCAGTGCAAACCAGAGGACTAGCGGGACTCGTGAGCAGTACTTC.